The present T cell receptor beta chain was sequenced within a study of blood T cell repertoires in COVID-19. Across the study: Specimens from acute and convalescent COVID-19 originated in the United States, Italy and Spain. T cells, B-cell-depleted T cells, or PBMCs supplied cDNA or gDNA.

CDR1 and CDR2 from the germline V gene are SGHAT and FQNNGV. The CDR3 covers 11 residues. Comments on this clone: Germline and junction disagree at one end, which may indicate a read error.

Authors' processing steps: Amplified reference gene primers provided the basis for estimating nucleated cell counts. Sequenced by immunoSEQ multiplex PCR; TCRdb stores in-frame clones only, minus some. The DNA was the basis for D and trimming; V, J and clone size are from that table. Altogether fewer than 60,000 clones are present, around four fifths being singletons, with the ten largest covering around 7.2%. The sequence came from a man aged 70-80 years with active COVID-19. Sequences were obtained from peripheral blood. The chain employs TRBV11-2 and TRBJ2-7; a possible D gene is TRBD1 (6 bases). CDR3 coding DNA: TGTGCCAGCAGCTTCCTAGGACAGTTCAGCTTC. Translating gives CASSFLGQFSF.